Here is one TCR beta chain with its context. What antigen it recognizes has not been identified. No base-level quality is on record; no much larger clone is a single base apart. The donors were healthy, HIV-negative adults who had no recently reported acute infections or vaccinations. Every donor was a Caucasian adult residing in Nashville, Tennessee, USA. CD4+ T cells were enriched by magnetic negative selection, after which naive cells were positively selected on CD45RA and the negative fraction was taken as the memory subset. Blood was collected by leukapheresis, and PBMCs were isolated by Ficoll-Histopaque density gradient centrifugation and then cryopreserved in liquid nitrogen vapor phase. Purity and quantity of every magnetically sorted T cell population were checked by analytical flow cytometry. Each sorted fraction had its genomic DNA isolated and then quantified by UV absorbance on a Nanodrop 2000c.

This sample was taken from a study of shared clonotypes between healthy human individuals (TCRdb year 2020). About the full investigation: The cohort included a few men and two women between 18 and 49 years of age. Per donor, leukapheresis produced somewhere between about 0.94 and 10 billion PBMCs. Blood TCR repertoires of roughly 5 healthy adults were deeply sequenced to estimate repertoire size and the extent of clonotype sharing between individuals. For each donor, CD4 naive and CD4 memory were each given three plates, CD8 naive was given two plates, and CD8 memory was given one plate. To increase sequencing depth and limit assay-specific biases, different laboratories used diverse techniques to prepare libraries and sequence TCR repertoires.

The junction shows trimming of 5 bases on V and 4 bases on J, plus 17 bases between the germline ends. Taken from the germline V gene, the CDR1 and CDR2 loops are SGHVS and FNYEAQ. The CDR3 numbers 15 residues from cysteine through phenylalanine. Only the CDR3 DNA is retained, 45 bases long and in frame from the first base. Using the deep immunoSEQ assay, TCR CDR3 regions were amplified from genomic DNA by multiplex PCR. Genomic DNA extracted from each cell subset was distributed evenly over all wells of several immunoSEQ 96-well plates, and each plate served as one replicate. For sorted subsets, approximately 190 ng of genomic DNA, equivalent to 25,000 to 35,000 T cell genomes, went into each replicate PCR. The purified libraries were quantified using a Qubit 3.0 fluorometer, sized with a Bioanalyzer 2100, and then quantified again using the KAPA Library Quantification kit. A separate single-read 150-cycle Illumina NextSeq 550 flow cell was used to sequence each immunoSEQ 96-well plate. Regarding the original processing steps: The immunoSEQ output contained only junctional sequences without quality scores, so filtering could not match that applied to full-length reads. To assign V/J genes and CDR3, sequences were annotated using PyIR, a Python wrapper for IgBLAST v1.9, with IMGT germline references. Reads with weak V/J assignments (E-value above 1e-6), missing CDR3, stop codons, out-of-frame junctions, or ambiguous translated residues were removed. V3J clonotypes were defined as sequences sharing an identical inferred V gene, J gene, and CDR3 amino acid sequence. Percentage overlap between repertoires was computed as shared unique clonotypes divided by the size of the smaller repertoire. Richness of each repertoire was evaluated using RTK rarefaction, the Chao1 estimator, and Recon v2.1 estimates of unobserved clonotypes. For all TCRbeta clonotypes obtained by the gDNA method from several donors, generation probabilities were computed with OLGA. TCRdb took this table from immuneACCESS and kept in-frame rearrangements with V and J called. Such tables lack part of the clones; where checked against another copy, unresolved V genes explain under half of the gap, and the rest is unexplained. V, J and clone size were drawn from that table, and D and trimming were deduced from the DNA. The sample table records just over 2,000,000 clones; around 95% of these occur just once. The biggest ten clones account for 0.1% to 0.15% of the sample.

What the study reported, not specific to this receptor: Only blood was sampled, and tissue TCR repertoires likely differ from those in blood. Naive subsets generally had larger estimated clonotype richness than memory subsets. The small number of donors limited the genetic and exposure-history diversity represented. Based on pairwise subsampling, the degree of clonotype sharing among donors was expected to be affected by sequencing depth. When a handful of donors were compared, the shared fraction of clonotypes was about 5% for naive CD4, around 4% for naive CD8, more than 2% for memory CD4, and 0.4% for memory CD8. Compared with non-shared clonotypes, clonotypes shared by all four sorted-subset donors had higher generation probabilities. Incomplete sequencing was indicated by rarefaction of sorted-subset datasets, despite the large sequencing depth.

Recombination linked TRBV7-6 to TRBJ2-5; D gene: possibly TRBD2, on 6 matching bases. The receptor was isolated from a man aged 18-30 years in good health. Sequenced: naive CD4+ T cells sorted from blood. What the cell subset or site label conveys for this sample: CD45RA+ positively selected. For the CDR3, the sequence is CASSQVGTDVETQYF. The nucleotides read TGTGCCAGCAGCCAAGTGGGGACTGATGTAGAGACCCAGTACTTC.